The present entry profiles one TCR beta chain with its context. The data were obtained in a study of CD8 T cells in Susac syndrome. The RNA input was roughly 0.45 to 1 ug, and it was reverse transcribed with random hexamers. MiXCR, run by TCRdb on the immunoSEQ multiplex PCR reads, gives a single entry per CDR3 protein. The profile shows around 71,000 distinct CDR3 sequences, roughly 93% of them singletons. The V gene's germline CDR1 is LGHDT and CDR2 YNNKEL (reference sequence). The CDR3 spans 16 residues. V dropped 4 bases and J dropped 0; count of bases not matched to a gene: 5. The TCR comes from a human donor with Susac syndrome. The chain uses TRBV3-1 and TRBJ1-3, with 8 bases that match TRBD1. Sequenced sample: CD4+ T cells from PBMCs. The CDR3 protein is CASSRTGSSSGNTIYF. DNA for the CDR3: TGTGCCAGCAGCCGGACAGGGTCAAGCTCTGGAAACACCATATATTTT.